This TCR beta chain comes out of a study of post-analysis software for immune sequencing data. Study-level points and caveats: Controls had lower frequencies than patients of about 5 TRBV segments, which included TRBV5-6, TRBV5-1 and TRBV20-1. Strong co-clustering by F measure was seen for same-batch samples. Compared against controls, patients with multiple sclerosis displayed significantly lower normalized Chao1 diversity.

The CDR3 totals 14 residues. Germline V gene sequence: CDR1 MNHEY, CDR2 SVGAGI. V lost 4 bases and J 5 bases, leaving 15 bases between the germline ends. Libraries were made from TCR beta cDNA, and they carried unique molecular identifiers. Out of roughly 0.85 to 11 million T cells, a few hundred thousand cDNA molecules were generated. TCRdb ran MiXCR on the PCR reads and lists one entry per CDR3 protein. Of around 400,000 distinct CDR3 sequences in the sample, less than 35% were seen once. On this clonotype: Its antigen is currently unknown.

Material: blood. This sequence originates from a girl aged 10 to 17 with multiple sclerosis. This chain connects TRBV6-5 to TRBJ2-7; D possibly corresponds to TRBD1 (6 bases). The CDR3 protein is CASSFNRVGNEQYF. For the CDR3, the DNA is TGTGCCAGCAGTTTCAACAGGGTAGGCAACGAGCAGTACTTC.